The next 25 T cell receptor beta chains were all read from a single sample in a study of blood T cell repertoires in COVID-19. Produced via immunoSEQ multiplex PCR; TCRdb's table is partial and in-frame only. This table holds about 400,000 clones, around 87% found once. The sequencing input was peripheral blood. The receptors shown here come from a human donor in a cohort sampled during active COVID-19.

The rearrangement uses TRBV28 and TRBJ2-5; no firm D call. V was clipped by 7 bases and J by 2 bases, with 17 bases between them. The germline V gene encodes CDR1 MDHEN and CDR2 SYDVKM. This CDR3 is built from 15 residues. The CDR3 protein is CASTDSSGEQETQYF. The CDR3 coding sequence is TGTGCCAGCACTGATTCCTCGGGTGAGCAAGAGACCCAGTACTTC.

This clone occurred once. The V call is TRBV3-1 (or the pseudogene TRBV3-2), the J call TRBJ1-1; possibly TRBD1 for D (6 bases). Trimming shortened V by 3 bases and J by 6 bases, and 11 bases separated the two germline ends. Per the germline V gene, CDR1 is LGHDT and CDR2 is YNNKEL (reference sequence). This CDR3 spans 13 amino acids. The CDR3, as DNA: TGTGCCAGCAGCCATCAGGGGAGGGCTGAAGCTTTCTTT. Residues: CASSHQGRAEAFF.

The chain combines TRBV7-2 with TRBJ2-5; the match to TRBD2 covers 8 bases. With 5 bases clipped from V and 4 bases from J, the junction kept 9 bases outside the gene matches. CDR3 length equals 15 residues. The germline V gene has CDR1 SGHTA and CDR2 FQGNSA. Here the CDR3 DNA reads TGTGCCAGCAGCCCCCCCGGGACTAGTGGAGAGACCCAGTACTTC. Translated: CASSPPGTSGETQYF.

The chain employs TRBV28 and TRBJ1-4, with D possibly TRBD1 on 6 matching bases. The CDR3 is 18 amino acids. V was pared by 5 bases and J by 0 bases, with 19 bases between. CDR1 is MDHEN and CDR2 is SYDVKM in the germline V gene. As DNA, the CDR3 is TGTGCCAGCAGTCGGGCCGGGACAAGGAGAGCAACTAATGAAAAACTGTTTTTT. This gives the protein CASSRAGTRRATNEKLFF.

The chain combines TRBV6-5 with TRBJ1-4; D uncertain. Trimming removed 6 bases from V and 5 bases from J, with 7 bases in between. The CDR3 is 12 residues long. Germline V gene data show CDR1 as MNHEY and CDR2 as SVGAGI. CDR3 residues: CASRRSNEKLFF. The CDR3 bases are TGTGCCAGCAGACGTAGCAATGAAAAACTGTTTTTT.

V gene TRBV9 combines with J gene TRBJ2-1, with 10 bases aligning to TRBD2. This CDR3 region has 15 residues. Per the germline V gene, CDR1 is SGDLS and CDR2 is YYNGEE. J gave up 7 bases and V 0 bases, and 4 bases lay outside the gene matches. The CDR3 sequence is CASSVGAGGSNEQFF. In DNA form, the CDR3 reads TGTGCCAGCAGCGTAGGAGCGGGAGGGTCTAATGAGCAGTTCTTC.

The genes are TRBV2 and TRBJ2-7; 10 nucleotides match TRBD1. Germline loops: CDR1 SNHLY, CDR2 FYNNEI. V trimming: 5 bases; J trimming: 3 bases; junction bases outside the gene matches: 4. The CDR3 consists of 14 residues. The CDR3 protein is CASSSGTGDYEQYF. CDR3 nucleotides: TGTGCCAGCAGTTCCGGGACAGGGGACTACGAGCAGTACTTC.

This clone came up a few times. The V gene is TRBV11-2, the J gene TRBJ2-1; TRBD2 might be the D (7 bases). The germline V and J ends were trimmed by 3 bases and 7 bases, with 13 bases remaining between them. The CDR3 runs to 14 residues. Germline lookup yields CDR1 SGHAT and CDR2 FQNNGV. This CDR3 is CASSFGGRWNEQFF. The CDR3 DNA sequence: TGTGCCAGCAGCTTCGGGGGGCGGTGGAATGAGCAGTTCTTC.

V gene TRBV19 combines with J gene TRBJ2-3; TRBD2 matches at 11 bases. The CDR3 sequence is 16 residues long. V was clipped by 4 bases and J by 2 bases; unmatched bases: 5. Germline values: CDR1 LNHDA, CDR2 SQIVND (reference sequence). CDR3 protein: CASSNPGLAATDTQYF. DNA for the CDR3: TGTGCCAGTAGTAATCCGGGACTAGCGGCCACAGATACGCAGTATTTT.

The rearrangement uses TRBV9 and TRBJ1-4; no clear D gene. V dropped 3 bases and J dropped 0 bases, with 6 bases sitting between them. CDR1 is SGDLS and CDR2 is YYNGEE in the germline V gene. The CDR3 covers 14 residues. CDR3 coding DNA: TGTGCCAGCAGCGCCCAGGCAACTAATGAAAAACTGTTTTTT. Translating it yields CASSAQATNEKLFF.

The count of this clone is one. The J gene is TRBJ1-4, the V gene TRBV3-1 (or the pseudogene TRBV3-2); D perhaps matches TRBD1 (5 bases). The CDR3 loop spans 17 amino acids. The V end lost 3 bases, the J end lost 7 bases, and 21 bases lay between the germline ends. Germline V gene data show CDR1 as LGHDT and CDR2 as YNNKEL (reference sequence). CDR3 DNA sequence: TGTGCCAGCAGCCACCCCTCTGGAGCAGGGCAGCTTGAAAAACTGTTTTTT. The encoded protein is CASSHPSGAGQLEKLFF.

The chain combines TRBV6-5 with TRBJ2-3; 9 bases fit TRBD2. Germline V CDR1 and CDR2: MNHEY, SVGAGI. CDR3 length equals 16 residues. V gave up 0 bases and J gave up 2 bases; unmatched junction bases: 3. The CDR3 nucleotides are TGTGCCAGCAGTTACTCGCTAGCGGGGACCACAGATACGCAGTATTTT. Translation: CASSYSLAGTTDTQYF.

The chain couples TRBV7-8 to TRBJ1-3; tentative D call: TRBD1 (6 bases). Per germline, CDR1 SGHVS and CDR2 FQNEAQ. Trimming took off 5 bases at V and 3 bases at J, with 11 bases between the two ends. There are 14 residues in the CDR3. The CDR3 protein is CASSPGGGGNTIYF. CDR3 DNA: TGTGCCAGCAGCCCTGGGGGCGGTGGAAACACCATATATTTT. Supplemented by reference TRBV7-8 and TRBJ1-3, the full variable domain reads GAGVSQSPRYKVAKRGQDVALRCDPISGHVSLFWYQQALGQGPEFLTYFQNEAQLDKSGLPSDRFFAERPEGSVSTLKIQRTQQEDSAVYLCASSPGGGGNTIYFGEGSWLTVV.

The chain carries TRBV4-2 and TRBJ2-5; the match to TRBD2 covers 7 bases. CDR3 size: 16 residues. With V trimmed by 1 base and J by 5 bases, 10 bases remained unmatched. Germline V gives CDR1 LGHNA, CDR2 YNFKEQ. This chain's CDR3 is CASSQGDGGREETQYF. Here the CDR3 DNA reads TGTGCCAGCAGCCAAGGGGACGGGGGGAGAGAGGAGACCCAGTACTTC.

The chain links TRBV2 to TRBJ1-1; D is uncertain. Germline loops: CDR1 SNHLY, CDR2 FYNNEI. V was shortened by 6 bases and J by 1 base, with 6 bases between the two germline ends. The CDR3 has 12 amino acids. CDR3 sequence: CASRAANTEAFF. DNA for the CDR3: TGTGCCAGCAGGGCGGCGAACACTGAAGCTTTCTTT.

A word on this clone: At one of its ends the junction is not consistent with the germline gene, which may arise from a read error. The chain joins TRBV30 to TRBJ1-2; D unresolved. The CDR3 totals 13 residues. Per the germline V gene, CDR1 is GTSNPN and CDR2 is SVGIG (reference sequence). CDR3 DNA: TGTGCCTGGAGTGCCGCTCCTTCGAGGATGTATAACTTC. It is translated as CAWSAAPSRMYNF. Full variable domain (missing parts from reference TRBV30 and TRBJ1-2): SQTIHQWPATLVQPVGSPLSLECTVEGTSNPNLYWYRQAAGRGLQLLFYSVGIGQISSEVPQNLSASRPQDRQFILSSKKLLLSDSGFYLCAWSAAPSRMYNFGSGTRLTVV.

V gene TRBV10-3 combines with J gene TRBJ1-6, with 11 bases aligning to TRBD1. The V segment lost 6 bases and the J segment 7 bases; nucleotides outside the gene matches: 5. From germline, CDR1 is ENHRY and CDR2 SYGVKD. The CDR3 consists of 15 residues. The CDR3: CAIRGDRGVNSPLHF. The CDR3 DNA reads TGTGCCATCAGGGGGGACAGGGGGGTGAATTCACCCCTCCACTTT.

The chain carries TRBV6-5 and TRBJ1-2; 7 bases agree with TRBD1. Germline CDR1 is MNHEY and CDR2 is SVGAGI. The CDR3 is 12 residues long. V gave up 8 bases and J gave up 3 bases; unmatched junction bases: 3. The CDR3 sequence is CASGQDYYGYTF. The CDR3 DNA follows: TGTGCCAGCGGACAGGATTACTATGGCTACACCTTC.

V usage is TRBV23-1 and J usage is TRBJ2-1; 15 nucleotides agree with TRBD2. TRBV23-1 is an open reading frame, and its role is uncertain. This CDR3 has 17 residues. V lost 2 bases, J lost 8 bases, and 7 bases stayed unmatched. The CDR3 reads CASSQNRTSGRAYEQFF. CDR3 nucleotides: TGCGCCAGCAGTCAAAACCGGACTAGCGGGAGGGCTTATGAGCAGTTCTTC.

This rearrangement joins TRBV27 to TRBJ1-4, with D hard to call. The CDR3 spans 16 residues. Germline loops: CDR1 MNHEY, CDR2 SMNVEV (reference sequence). The V end lost 3 bases, the J end lost 3 bases, and 14 bases lay between the germline ends. CDR3 sequence (DNA): TGTGCCAGCAGTTTCGCCCGGGGAGGGCCTAATGAAAAACTGTTTTTT. Amino acid sequence: CASSFARGGPNEKLFF.

This clone appeared a single time. V and J are TRBV6-6 and TRBJ2-7; D gene ambiguous. Germline CDR1 MNHNY, CDR2 SVGAGI (reference sequence). This CDR3 is built from 15 residues. Trimming removed 4 bases from V and 3 bases from J, with 16 bases in between. CDR3 DNA sequence: TGTGCCAGCAGTTCCCCCCCGCCCGAACTCTACGAGCAGTACTTC. Its protein product is CASSSPPPELYEQYF.

The chain has TRBV7-3 and TRBJ2-5; possibly TRBD2 for D (6 bases). CDR1 is SGHTA and CDR2 is FQGTGA in the germline V gene. The CDR3 is made up of 14 amino acids. V lost 5 bases, J lost 1 base, and 11 bases lay in between. CDR3 nucleotides: TGTGCCAGCAGCCCGGCGGGGCTCCAAGAGACCCAGTACTTC. Translated, it gives CASSPAGLQETQYF.

The chain joins TRBV7-2 to TRBJ2-5; D perhaps matches TRBD2 (5 bases). The CDR3 is 16 amino acids. Germline V gene sequence: CDR1 SGHTA, CDR2 FQGNSA. The germline V and J ends were trimmed by 1 base and 5 bases, with 17 bases remaining between them. The DNA of the CDR3 is TGTGCCAGCAGCTTAGATGGAGGTCCCAAAGGCGAGACCCAGTACTTC. Its protein product is CASSLDGGPKGETQYF. Variable domain in full (rest from reference TRBV7-2 and TRBJ2-5): GAGVSQSPSNKVTEKGKDVELRCDPISGHTALYWYRQSLGQGLEFLIYFQGNSAPDKSGLPSDRFSAERTGGSVSTLTIQRTQQEDSAVYLCASSLDGGPKGETQYFGPGTRLLVL.

This chain connects TRBV7-3 to TRBJ2-1; TRBD2 might be the D (6 bases). The CDR3 contains 14 residues. The V and J ends lost 3 bases and 4 bases respectively, with 10 bases between them. The germline gives CDR1 SGHTA, CDR2 FQGTGA. CDR3 loop: CASSFSGTYNEQFF. The CDR3 region has the DNA TGTGCCAGCAGCTTCTCCGGGACTTACAATGAGCAGTTCTTC.

The chain recombines TRBV5-1 with TRBJ1-2, with 7 bases fitting TRBD1. The CDR3 sequence is 14 residues long. Germline-derived CDR1 and CDR2 are SGHRS and YFSETQ. The trim removed 2 bases at V and 10 bases at J, leaving 11 bases unmatched. DNA of the CDR3: TGCGCCAGCAGCTTTCAAACAGGGGCGGATACCTACACCTTC. It yields the protein CASSFQTGADTYTF. The full variable domain, completed using reference TRBV5-1 and TRBJ1-2, is KAGVTQTPRYLIKTRGQQVTLSCSPISGHRSVSWYQQTPGQGLQFLFEYFSETQRNKGNFPGRFSGRQFSNSRSEMNVSTLELGDSALYLCASSFQTGADTYTFGSGTRLTVV.